A single sample is the source of the 21 T cell receptor beta chains below, sequenced in a study of blood T cell repertoires in COVID-19. Repertoires were generated with immunoSEQ multiplex PCR, while TCRdb's copy carries only in-frame clones and drops some. The sample lists roughly 60,000 clones, 85% occurring once. Sequenced input: peripheral blood. These receptors were collected from a human donor in a cohort sampled during active COVID-19.

The chain recombines TRBV6-5 with TRBJ2-5; TRBD2 agrees at 7 bases. V lost 7 bases to trimming and J lost 5 bases; unmatched junction nucleotides: 7. Germline V CDR1 and CDR2: MNHEY, SVGAGI. This CDR3 spans 13 amino acids. The DNA for the CDR3 is TGTGCCAGCAACTCGGGGGGAGGGGAGACCCAGTACTTC. Protein product: CASNSGGGETQYF.

This chain links TRBV2 with TRBJ1-2; 8 bases fit TRBD1. Germline V gene sequence: CDR1 SNHLY, CDR2 FYNNEI. The CDR3 sequence is 13 residues long. The ends lost 6 bases at V and 4 bases at J; junction bases unmatched: 4. CDR3 protein: CASRGTGTYGYTF. As DNA, the CDR3 is TGTGCCAGCAGGGGGACAGGTACCTATGGCTACACCTTC. Using reference TRBV2 and TRBJ1-2 for the parts outside the CDR3, the full variable domain is EPEVTQTPSHQVTQMGQEVILRCVPISNHLYFYWYRQILGQKVEFLVSFYNNEISEKSEIFDDQFSVERPDGSNFTLKIRSTKLEDSAMYFCASRGTGTYGYTFGSGTRLTVV.

This clone was seen only once. The rearrangement links TRBV9 to TRBJ1-5, with D unclear. Trimming shortened V by 3 bases and J by 6 bases, and 10 bases separated the two germline ends. The germline V gene has CDR1 SGDLS and CDR2 YYNGEE. The CDR3 has 13 residues. In DNA, the CDR3 is TGTGCCAGCAGCGATGAGGGAGGTCAGCCCCAGCATTTT. Translation gives CASSDEGGQPQHF.

V and J are TRBV11-3 and TRBJ2-5; weak D call: TRBD1 (7 bases). Germline lookup yields CDR1 SGHNT and CDR2 YENEEA. The CDR3 has 15 residues. V shed 0 bases and J shed 4 bases, with 12 bases lying between them. DNA for the CDR3: TGTGCCAGCAGCTTAGAGAGGGGGCGGGGAGAGACCCAGTACTTC. It specifies CASSLERGRGETQYF.

This chain connects TRBV5-1 to TRBJ2-6; 8 bases are a match to TRBD1. Germline trimming cut 0 bases from V and 3 bases from J; bases unmatched to any gene: 2. The CDR3 totals 16 residues. Germline-derived CDR1 and CDR2 are SGHRS and YFSETQ. In DNA, the CDR3 is TGCGCCAGCAGCTTGGCAGGGGGCGTTGGGGCCAACGTCCTGACTTTC. Protein sequence: CASSLAGGVGANVLTF.

The genes are TRBV4-2 and TRBJ1-5, with 8 bases aligning to TRBD1. There are 15 residues in the CDR3. Germline V gene data show CDR1 as LGHNA and CDR2 as YNFKEQ. V lost 0 bases, J lost 4 bases, and 2 bases stayed unmatched. The DNA for the CDR3 is TGTGCCAGCAGCCAAGATAGGACAGGGAATCAGCCCCAGCATTTT. Translated: CASSQDRTGNQPQHF.

The chain is built from TRBV5-4 and TRBJ2-7, with 8 bases identical to TRBD1. The CDR3 length is 14 residues. CDR1 is SGHNT, CDR2 YYREEE, per germline (reference sequence). The trim removed 4 bases at V and 3 bases at J, leaving 6 bases unmatched. The CDR3 DNA is TGTGCCAGCAGCAAGGGACAGGAATTCTACGAGCAGTACTTC. This encodes CASSKGQEFYEQYF.

This chain joins TRBV5-5 and TRBJ2-3; 9 positions match TRBD2. CDR1 SGHKS and CDR2 YYEKEE come from the germline V gene (reference sequence). The CDR3 runs to 17 residues. Unmatched junction bases numbered 8, after V lost 1 base and J lost 2 bases. The CDR3 DNA sequence: TGTGCCAGCAGCTTGCGTGGTGGCGGGGGGGTCACAGATACGCAGTATTTT. Encoded protein: CASSLRGGGGVTDTQYF.

The chain couples TRBV7-9 to TRBJ2-1; 7 bases map to TRBD1. V was clipped by 5 bases and J by 1 base; unmatched bases: 8. Looked up from germline, CDR1 is SEHNR and CDR2 is FQNEAQ (reference sequence). The CDR3 is 16 residues long. The CDR3 DNA reads TGTGCCAGCAGCCGGGGAAGGACAGGATCCTACAATGAGCAGTTCTTC. It encodes CASSRGRTGSYNEQFF.

The gene calls are TRBV7-2 and TRBJ2-5; TRBD2 agrees at 11 bases. V shed 4 bases, J shed 5 bases, and the junction held 0 bases outside the gene matches. This CDR3 has 13 amino acids. Germline V gene lookup returns CDR1 SGHTA and CDR2 FQGNSA. This chain's CDR3 is CASSWTSGETQYF. The CDR3 DNA is TGTGCCAGCAGCTGGACTAGCGGGGAGACCCAGTACTTC.

This chain uses TRBV4-1 with TRBJ1-5; the D is unclear. The V end was cut by 0 bases, the J end by 0 bases, with 6 bases between. The CDR3 is 15 amino acids. CDR1 and CDR2 (germline): MGHRA, YSYEKL. CDR3 DNA sequence: TGCGCCAGCAGCCAAGATTCAGGTAGCAATCAGCCCCAGCATTTT. It specifies CASSQDSGSNQPQHF.

V gene TRBV6-5 combines with J gene TRBJ2-2; D may be TRBD1 (5 bases). Between the trimmed V and J ends, which lost 6 bases and 1 base, there was a span of 9 bases. The CDR3 totals 14 residues. Germline V gene sequence: CDR1 MNHEY, CDR2 SVGAGI. CDR3 nucleotides: TGTGCCAGCAGATGGCAGGGGAACACCGGGGAGCTGTTTTTT. Protein sequence: CASRWQGNTGELFF.

J is TRBJ2-7 and V is TRBV6-5; a weak D match, TRBD2 (5 bases). With 6 bases removed from V and 2 bases from J, the gap between germline ends came to 11 bases. This CDR3 contains 13 residues. CDR1 and CDR2 from the germline V gene are MNHEY and SVGAGI. This chain's CDR3 is CASSLARTYEQYF. Here the CDR3 DNA reads TGTGCCAGCAGCCTAGCACGCACCTACGAGCAGTACTTC.

In its sample, this clone was seen a few times. This chain links TRBV4-2 with TRBJ2-7, with 9 positions matching TRBD2. The J segment lost 2 bases and the V segment lost 0 bases, leaving 5 bases of the junction unmatched. This CDR3 has 16 residues. CDR1 and CDR2 from the germline V gene are LGHNA and YNFKEQ. Here the CDR3 reads CASSQESSGATYEQYF. The CDR3 bases are TGTGCCAGCAGCCAAGAGTCTAGCGGGGCCACCTACGAGCAGTACTTC.

The chain combines TRBV5-8 with TRBJ1-4; possible D gene TRBD1, 6 bases. The length of the CDR3 is 16 residues. Germline CDR1 reads SGHTS; CDR2 reads YDEGEE. The V and J ends lost 5 bases and 0 bases respectively, with 14 bases between them. CDR3 coding DNA: TGTGCCAGCAGGCCGGGACAACTAGCAACTAATGAAAAACTGTTTTTT. This gives the protein CASRPGQLATNEKLFF.

This clone was counted a few times. This sequence joins TRBV11-2 and TRBJ1-2; 7 nucleotides align to TRBD1. The CDR3 loop spans 18 amino acids. The germline gives CDR1 SGHAT, CDR2 FQNNGV. With 1 base clipped from V and 3 bases from J, the junction kept 14 bases outside the gene matches. DNA of the CDR3: TGTGCCAGCAGCTTAGGGGGGACAGTTCCTCGAGGGGACTATGGCTACACCTTC. It yields the protein CASSLGGTVPRGDYGYTF. Full variable domain (remainder filled in from reference TRBV11-2 and TRBJ1-2): EAGVAQSPRYKIIEKRQSVAFWCNPISGHATLYWYQQILGQGPKLLIQFQNNGVVDDSQLPKDRFSAERLKGVDSTLKIQPAKLEDSAVYLCASSLGGTVPRGDYGYTFGSGTRLTVV.

This chain connects TRBV29-1 to TRBJ1-2; 7 nucleotides align to TRBD1. This CDR3 contains 13 residues. V was pared by 7 bases and J by 1 base, with 6 bases of the junction left unmatched. Per the germline V gene, CDR1 is SQVTM and CDR2 is ANQGSEA. CDR3 region: CSADRDINYGYTF. The CDR3 DNA reads as TGCAGCGCTGACAGGGATATTAACTATGGCTACACCTTC.

The rearrangement joins TRBV19 to TRBJ2-3, with 10 bases aligning to TRBD1. V was pared by 5 bases and J by 3 bases, with 11 bases of the junction left unmatched. Germline-derived CDR1 and CDR2 are LNHDA and SQIVND (reference sequence). The CDR3 length is 17 residues. The CDR3 bases are TGTGCCAGTAGTCGCCTCCCTGGACAGGGGGAAACAGATACGCAGTATTTT. Its protein is CASSRLPGQGETDTQYF.

This chain joins TRBV4-3 and TRBJ2-2; D might be TRBD2 (7 bases). Deletions cut 0 bases from V and 6 bases from J, with 11 bases between. Germline CDR1 reads LGHNA; CDR2 reads YSLEER. The CDR3 is 15 residues long. The CDR3 nucleotides are TGCGCCAGCAGCCAAGACACAGGGAGGGCCGGGGAGCTGTTTTTT. It translates to CASSQDTGRAGELFF.

The chain couples TRBV19 to TRBJ1-3; the D is unclear. The CDR3 runs to 15 residues. Germline loops: CDR1 LNHDA, CDR2 SQIVND (reference sequence). Trimming took 7 bases from V and 3 from J, leaving 16 bases between them. The CDR3 DNA reads as TGTGCCAGTATCTCCAGACGCCAGGATGGAAACACCATATATTTT. Its translation: CASISRRQDGNTIYF.

The J gene is TRBJ1-4, the V gene TRBV5-4; D possibly corresponds to TRBD1 (5 bases). Per germline, CDR1 SGHNT and CDR2 YYREEE (reference sequence). The CDR3 is 18 residues long. The V gene lost 0 bases and the J gene lost 4 bases, with 19 bases spanning the gap. The CDR3 is CASSLDGGLGRGNEKLFF. Written as DNA, the CDR3 is TGTGCCAGCAGCTTGGACGGTGGCTTGGGGAGGGGTAATGAAAAACTGTTTTTT.